Sequencing of this T cell receptor (beta chain) was carried out in a study of shared clonotypes between healthy human individuals. The CDR3 sequence is 14 residues long. The germline V and J ends were trimmed by 5 bases and 5 bases, with 16 bases remaining between them. Germline loops: CDR1 MDHEN, CDR2 SYDVKM. Comment on this clone: Its antigen is not identified.

Regarding the study as a whole: Large sequencing depth failed to make sorted-subset sequencing complete, rarefaction showed.

CD45RO-negative, CCR7-positively selected cells formed the naive CD8 fraction, excluding terminally differentiated effector memory CD45RA+ cells. TCRdb's copy holds only in-frame clones and misses some; the assay was immunoSEQ multiplex PCR. The sample gives 2 million to 2.5 million clones, under 95% of which show up once; around 1.7% is in the top ten. V is TRBV28 and J is TRBJ2-7; D gene ambiguous. The clonotype originates from a man younger than 35 in good health. Some clones in this sample may be carry-over from other donors' samples. Sequenced material: naive CD8+ T cells from PBMCs. As DNA, the CDR3 is TGTGCCAGCAGTCCCCTCGGGCTCAGCGACGAGCAGTACTTC. This translates into CASSPLGLSDEQYF.